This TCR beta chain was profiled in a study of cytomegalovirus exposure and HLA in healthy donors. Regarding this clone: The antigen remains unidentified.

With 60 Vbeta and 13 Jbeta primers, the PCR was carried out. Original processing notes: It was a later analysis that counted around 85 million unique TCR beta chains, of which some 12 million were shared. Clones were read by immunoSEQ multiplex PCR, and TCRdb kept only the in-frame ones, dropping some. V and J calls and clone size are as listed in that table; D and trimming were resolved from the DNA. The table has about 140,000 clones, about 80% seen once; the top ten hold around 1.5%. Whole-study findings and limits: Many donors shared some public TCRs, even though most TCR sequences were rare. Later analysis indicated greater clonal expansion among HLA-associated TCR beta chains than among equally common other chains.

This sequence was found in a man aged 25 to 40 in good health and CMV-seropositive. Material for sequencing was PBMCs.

The CDR3 is CASSVVSSGAGLTDTQYF. DNA for the CDR3: TGTGCCAGCAGCGTAGTATCTAGCGGGGCTGGTCTCACAGATACGCAGTATTTT. This chain joins TRBV9 and TRBJ2-3; 9 bases map to TRBD2. The ends lost 0 bases at V and 2 bases at J; junction bases unmatched: 10. The length of the CDR3 is 18 residues. Germline CDR1 is SGDLS and CDR2 is YYNGEE. Full variable domain (remainder filled in from reference TRBV9 and TRBJ2-3): DSGVTQTPKHLITATGQRVTLRCSPRSGDLSVYWYQQSLDQGLQFLIQYYNGEERAKGNILERFSAQQFPDLHSELNLSSLELGDSALYFCASSVVSSGAGLTDTQYFGPGTRLTVL.